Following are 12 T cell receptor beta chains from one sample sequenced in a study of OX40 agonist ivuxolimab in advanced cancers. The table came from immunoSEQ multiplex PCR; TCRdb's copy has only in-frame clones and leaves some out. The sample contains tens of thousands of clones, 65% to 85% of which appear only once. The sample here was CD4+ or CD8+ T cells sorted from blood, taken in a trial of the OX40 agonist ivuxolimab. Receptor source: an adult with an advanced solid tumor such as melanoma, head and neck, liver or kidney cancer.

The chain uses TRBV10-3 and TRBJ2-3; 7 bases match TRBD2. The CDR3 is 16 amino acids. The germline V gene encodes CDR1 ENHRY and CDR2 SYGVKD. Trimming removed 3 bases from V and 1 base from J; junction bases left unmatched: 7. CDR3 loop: CAISDMASGRTDTQYF. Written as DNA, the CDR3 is TGTGCCATCAGTGACATGGCTAGCGGACGCACAGATACGCAGTATTTT.

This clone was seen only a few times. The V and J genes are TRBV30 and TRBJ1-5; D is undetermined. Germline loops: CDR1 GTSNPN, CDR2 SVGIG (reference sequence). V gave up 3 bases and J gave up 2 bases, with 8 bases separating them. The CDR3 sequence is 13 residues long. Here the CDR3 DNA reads TGTGCCTGGAGCCTCGGCGGCAATCAGCCCCAGCATTTT. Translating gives CAWSLGGNQPQHF. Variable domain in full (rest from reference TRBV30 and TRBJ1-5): SQTIHQWPATLVQPVGSPLSLECTVEGTSNPNLYWYRQAAGRGLQLLFYSVGIGQISSEVPQNLSASRPQDRQFILSSKKLLLSDSGFYLCAWSLGGNQPQHFGDGTRLSIL.

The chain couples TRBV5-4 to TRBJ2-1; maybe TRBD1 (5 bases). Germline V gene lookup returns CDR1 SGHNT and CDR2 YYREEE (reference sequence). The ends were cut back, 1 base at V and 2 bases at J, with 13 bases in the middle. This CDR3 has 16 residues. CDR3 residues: CASSLPGIQAYNEQFF. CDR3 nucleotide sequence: TGTGCCAGCAGCTTGCCAGGGATTCAGGCCTACAATGAGCAGTTCTTC.

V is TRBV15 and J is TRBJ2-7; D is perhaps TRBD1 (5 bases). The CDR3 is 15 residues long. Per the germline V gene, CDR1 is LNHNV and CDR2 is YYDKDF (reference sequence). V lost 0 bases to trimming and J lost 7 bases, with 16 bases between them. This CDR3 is CATSRDRVTGGEQYF. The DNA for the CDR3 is TGTGCCACCAGCAGAGATCGGGTCACAGGCGGAGAGCAGTACTTC.

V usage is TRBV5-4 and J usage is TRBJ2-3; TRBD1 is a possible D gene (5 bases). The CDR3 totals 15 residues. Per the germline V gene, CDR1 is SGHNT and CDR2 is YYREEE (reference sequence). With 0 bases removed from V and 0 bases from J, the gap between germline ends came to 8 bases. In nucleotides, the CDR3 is TGTGCCAGCAGCTTGGGACAGACTAGCACAGATACGCAGTATTTT. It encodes CASSLGQTSTDTQYF.

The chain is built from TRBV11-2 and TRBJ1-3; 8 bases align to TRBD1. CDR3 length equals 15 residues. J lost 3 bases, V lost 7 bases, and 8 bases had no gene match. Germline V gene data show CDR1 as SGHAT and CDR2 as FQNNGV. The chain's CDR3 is CASTPGQASGNTIYF. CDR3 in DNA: TGTGCCAGCACCCCGGGACAGGCAAGTGGAAACACCATATATTTT.

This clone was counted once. CDR3 bases: TGTGCCAGCAGTGCGGTGGGGATACGCTCCTACGAGCAGTACTTC. Translating it yields CASSAVGIRSYEQYF. The chain joins TRBV2 to TRBJ2-7; D call uncertain. The CDR3 sequence is 15 residues long. V was shortened by 4 bases and J by 0 bases, with 13 bases between the two germline ends. Germline lookup yields CDR1 SNHLY and CDR2 FYNNEI.

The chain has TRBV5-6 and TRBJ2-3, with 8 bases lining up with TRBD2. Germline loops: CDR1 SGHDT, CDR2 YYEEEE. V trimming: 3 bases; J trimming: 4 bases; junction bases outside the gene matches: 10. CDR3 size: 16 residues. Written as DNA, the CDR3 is TGTGCCAGCAGCTGGGGGGTGTTAGCGGGACCAGATACGCAGTATTTT. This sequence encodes CASSWGVLAGPDTQYF.

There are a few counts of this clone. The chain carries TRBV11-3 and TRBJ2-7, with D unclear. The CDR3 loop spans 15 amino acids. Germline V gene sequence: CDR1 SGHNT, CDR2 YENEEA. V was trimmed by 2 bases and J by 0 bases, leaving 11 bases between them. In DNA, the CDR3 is TGTGCCAGCAGCTTAAGTCGACGGCACTCCTACGAGCAGTACTTC. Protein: CASSLSRRHSYEQYF.

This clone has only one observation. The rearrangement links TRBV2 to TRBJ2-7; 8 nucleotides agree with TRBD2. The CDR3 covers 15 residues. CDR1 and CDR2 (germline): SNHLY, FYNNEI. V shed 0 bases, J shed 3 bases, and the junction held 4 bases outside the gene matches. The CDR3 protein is CASSEASGVYYEQYF. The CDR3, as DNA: TGTGCCAGCAGTGAAGCTAGCGGGGTCTACTACGAGCAGTACTTC.

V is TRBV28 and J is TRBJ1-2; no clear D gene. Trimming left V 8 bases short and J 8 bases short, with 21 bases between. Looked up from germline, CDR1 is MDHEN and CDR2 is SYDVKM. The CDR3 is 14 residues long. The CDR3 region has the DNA TGTGCCAGCGGGTCGGTCGGCGGGATCGGAGGCTACACCTTC. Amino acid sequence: CASGSVGGIGGYTF.

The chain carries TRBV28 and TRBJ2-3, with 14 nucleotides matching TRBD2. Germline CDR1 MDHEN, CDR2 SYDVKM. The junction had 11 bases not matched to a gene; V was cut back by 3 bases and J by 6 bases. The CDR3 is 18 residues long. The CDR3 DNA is TGTGCCAGCAGTTTGGGTGGTGGACTAGCGGGGGGAGGGGATACGCAGTATTTT. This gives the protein CASSLGGGLAGGGDTQYF. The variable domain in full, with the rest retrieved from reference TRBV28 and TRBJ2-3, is DVKVTQSSRYLVKRTGEKVFLECVQDMDHENMFWYRQDPGLGLRLIYFSYDVKMKEKGDIPEGYSVSREKKERFSLILESASTNQTSMYLCASSLGGGLAGGGDTQYFGPGTRLTVL.